This T cell receptor beta chain is drawn from a study of beta chain features in type 1 diabetes. This clone appeared many times. Its antigen remains unknown. General study points: The similarity of naive, central memory and Treg TCRB repertoires appeared greater among patients than among healthy donors. Among all four CD4+ subsets, Type 1 diabetes patients had TCRB CDR3s that were moderately but significantly shorter. For TCRB rearrangement, an influence of HLA type remained unresolved here.

Germline CDR1 reads SEHNR; CDR2 reads FQNEAQ (reference sequence). V was shortened by 2 bases and J by 0 bases, with 10 bases between the two germline ends. CDR3 length: 15 residues. Expressed TCRB transcripts were sequenced after all isolated RNA was converted to cDNA. Profiling relied on immunoSEQ multiplex PCR, and the TCRdb table lists in-frame clones only, not all of them. The data show roughly 150,000 clones, with 7% to 9.5% seen just once and under 0.75% held by the top ten. The V gene is TRBV7-9, the J gene TRBJ1-2; D remains ambiguous. The source of this sequence is a woman aged 25-40 years with type 1 diabetes. Input material: central memory CD4+ T cells from blood. This chain's CDR3 is CASSLSTVANYGYTF. The CDR3 DNA follows: TGTGCCAGCAGCTTAAGTACGGTCGCTAACTATGGCTACACCTTC. Drawing the rest from reference TRBV7-9 and TRBJ1-2, the complete variable domain is DTGVSQNPRHKITKRGQNVTFRCDPISEHNRLYWYRQTLGQGPEFLTYFQNEAQLEKSRLLSDRFSAERPKGSFSTLEIQRTEQGDSAMYLCASSLSTVANYGYTFGSGTRLTVV.